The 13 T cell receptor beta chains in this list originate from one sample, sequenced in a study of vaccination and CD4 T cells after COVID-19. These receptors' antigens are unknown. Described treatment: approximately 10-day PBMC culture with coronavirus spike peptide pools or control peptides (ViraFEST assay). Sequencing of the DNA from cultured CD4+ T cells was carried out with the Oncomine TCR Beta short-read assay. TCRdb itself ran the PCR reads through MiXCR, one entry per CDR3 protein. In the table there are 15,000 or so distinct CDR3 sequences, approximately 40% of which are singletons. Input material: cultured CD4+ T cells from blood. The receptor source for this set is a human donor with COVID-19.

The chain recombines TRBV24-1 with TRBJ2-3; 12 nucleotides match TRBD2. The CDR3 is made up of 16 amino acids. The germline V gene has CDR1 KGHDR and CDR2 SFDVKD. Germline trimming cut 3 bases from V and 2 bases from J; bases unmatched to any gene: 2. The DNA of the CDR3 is TGTGCCACCAGTGATACTAGCGGGGGGACCACAGATACGCAGTATTTT. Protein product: CATSDTSGGTTDTQYF.

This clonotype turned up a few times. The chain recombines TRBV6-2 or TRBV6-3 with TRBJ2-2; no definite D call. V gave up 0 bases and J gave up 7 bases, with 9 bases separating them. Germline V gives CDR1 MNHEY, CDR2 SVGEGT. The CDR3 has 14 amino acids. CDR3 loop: CASSYSSPDGELFF. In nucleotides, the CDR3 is TGTGCCAGCAGTTACTCATCCCCAGACGGGGAGCTGTTTTTT.

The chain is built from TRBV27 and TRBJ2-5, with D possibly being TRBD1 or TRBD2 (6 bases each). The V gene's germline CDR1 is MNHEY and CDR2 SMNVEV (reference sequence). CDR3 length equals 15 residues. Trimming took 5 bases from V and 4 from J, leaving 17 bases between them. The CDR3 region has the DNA TGTGCCAGCAGTAGGGGGGCAGGGGCAAGAGAGACCCAGTACTTC. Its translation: CASSRGAGARETQYF.

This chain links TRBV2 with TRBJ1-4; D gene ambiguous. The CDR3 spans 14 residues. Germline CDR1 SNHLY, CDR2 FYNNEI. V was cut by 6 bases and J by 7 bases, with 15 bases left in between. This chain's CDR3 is CASRFEGKGEKLFF. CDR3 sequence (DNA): TGTGCCAGCAGGTTCGAAGGGAAGGGTGAAAAACTGTTTTTT.

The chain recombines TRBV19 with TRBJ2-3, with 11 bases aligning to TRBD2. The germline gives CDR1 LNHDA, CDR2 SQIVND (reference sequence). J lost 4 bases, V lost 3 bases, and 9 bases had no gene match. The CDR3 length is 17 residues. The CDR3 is CASSIGRTSGLADTQYF. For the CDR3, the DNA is TGTGCCAGTAGTATCGGGAGGACTAGCGGGCTTGCAGATACGCAGTATTTT.

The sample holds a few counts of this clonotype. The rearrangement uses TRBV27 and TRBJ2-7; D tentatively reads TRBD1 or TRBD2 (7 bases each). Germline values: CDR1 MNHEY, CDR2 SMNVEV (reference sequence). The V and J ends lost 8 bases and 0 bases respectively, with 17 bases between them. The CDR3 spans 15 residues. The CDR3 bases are TGTGCCAGCCGAAAGCAGGGGGGGAGCTCCTACGAGCAGTACTTC. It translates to CASRKQGGSSYEQYF.

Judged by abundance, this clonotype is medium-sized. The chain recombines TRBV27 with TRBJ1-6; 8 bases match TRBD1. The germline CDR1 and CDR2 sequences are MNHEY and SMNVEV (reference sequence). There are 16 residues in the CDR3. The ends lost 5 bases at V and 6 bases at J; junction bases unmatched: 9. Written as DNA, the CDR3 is TGTGCCAGCAGTCTACCTCAAACAGGGGGTAATTCACCCCTCCACTTT. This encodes CASSLPQTGGNSPLHF.

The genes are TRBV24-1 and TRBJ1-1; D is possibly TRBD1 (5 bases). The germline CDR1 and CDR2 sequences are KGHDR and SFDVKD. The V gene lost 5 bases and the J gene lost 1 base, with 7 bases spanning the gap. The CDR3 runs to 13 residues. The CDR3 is CATSVQGNTEAFF. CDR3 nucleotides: TGTGCCACCAGTGTCCAGGGGAACACTGAAGCTTTCTTT.

CDR3 DNA: TGTGCCAGCAGTTACCCCCCTAACTATGGCTACACCTTC. This sequence encodes CASSYPPNYGYTF. The chain carries TRBV6-2 or TRBV6-3 and TRBJ1-2; D remains unclear. The V gene lost 2 bases and the J gene lost 0 bases, with 4 bases spanning the gap. The CDR3 consists of 13 residues. CDR1 MNHEY and CDR2 SVGEGT come from the germline V gene.

The chain's CDR3 is CASSQRGSSSYEQYF. CDR3 nucleotides: TGTGCCAGCAGCCAAAGGGGGTCGAGCTCCTACGAGCAGTACTTC. The V gene is TRBV7-8, the J gene TRBJ2-7, with D possibly TRBD1 on 6 matching bases. CDR1 SGHVS and CDR2 FQNEAQ come from the germline V gene. CDR3 length: 15 amino acids. Between the trimmed V and J ends, which lost 5 bases and 0 bases, there was a span of 14 bases.

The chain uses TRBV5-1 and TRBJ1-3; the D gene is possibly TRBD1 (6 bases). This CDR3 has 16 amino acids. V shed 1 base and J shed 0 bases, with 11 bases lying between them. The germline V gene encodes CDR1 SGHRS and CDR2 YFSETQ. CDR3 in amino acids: CASSLSGAASGNTIYF. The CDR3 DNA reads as TGCGCCAGCAGCTTGTCAGGGGCGGCCTCTGGAAACACCATATATTTT. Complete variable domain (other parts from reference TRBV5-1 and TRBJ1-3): KAGVTQTPRYLIKTRGQQVTLSCSPISGHRSVSWYQQTPGQGLQFLFEYFSETQRNKGNFPGRFSGRQFSNSRSEMNVSTLELGDSALYLCASSLSGAASGNTIYFGEGSWLTVV.

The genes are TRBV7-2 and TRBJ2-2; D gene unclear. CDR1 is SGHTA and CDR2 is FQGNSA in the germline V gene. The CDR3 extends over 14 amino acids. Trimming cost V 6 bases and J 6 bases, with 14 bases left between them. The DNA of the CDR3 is TGTGCCAGCAGTCCAGGACCCCCGGCCGGGGAGCTGTTTTTT. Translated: CASSPGPPAGELFF.

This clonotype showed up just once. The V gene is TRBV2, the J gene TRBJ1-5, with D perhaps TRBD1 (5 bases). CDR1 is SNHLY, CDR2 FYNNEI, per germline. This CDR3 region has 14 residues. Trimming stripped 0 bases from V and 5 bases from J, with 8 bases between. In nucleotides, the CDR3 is TGTGCCAGCAGTGAAGCTCGGGGGGATCAGCCCCAGCATTTT. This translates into CASSEARGDQPQHF.